This T cell receptor beta chain was sequenced for a study of blood T cell repertoires in COVID-19 (dated by TCRdb to 2018 to 2021). Regarding the study in general: Samples covering the acute and convalescent phases of COVID-19 were provided by collaborators in the United States, Italy and Spain. The repertoires were released in a freely available public database intended as a resource for research on the immune response to SARS-CoV-2. Nearly every sample came with metadata listing a de-identified subject ID, COVID-19 status, age in years and sex. The prospective study material was composed of cDNA or gDNA derived from T cells, B-cell-depleted T cells, or PBMCs. HLA class I and class II types, where available, came from metadata supplied by the sample provider rather than from assay-based typing. The samples were drawn from the first 160 participants of the ongoing ImmuneRACE study and from roughly 1,300 subjects provided by 6 global collaborators. Deeply sampled blood TCRbeta repertoires from subjects exposed to, actively infected with, or recovered from COVID-19 were included in the dataset.

TCRbeta CDR3 regions were amplified from genomic DNA by means of the immunoSEQ Assay, a bias-controlled multiplex PCR. In the authors' own workflow: Nucleated cell counts per sample were estimated from amplification of reference gene primers within the assay. To quantify the absolute abundance of each unique TCRbeta CDR3 rearrangement, sequence reads were collapsed and filtered. For each sample, productive Simpson clonality was calculated as the square root of Simpson's diversity index over productive rearrangements. TCRdb carries this immuneACCESS record with in-frame sequences only. Its versions omit some clonotypes, under half of them owing to an unresolved V gene in the studies checked, with the rest unexplained. The D gene and trimming were derived from the DNA, and the V and J assignments and clone size from that table. This sample lists tens of thousands of clones; around 89% were detected once. Jointly, the top ten make up less than 3.5% of the sample.

To note about this clone: Its antigen specificity is not known. No base qualities exist here, and no much larger clone lies one base off it.

Measured from the cysteine to the phenylalanine, the CDR3 is 19 residues long. The only DNA kept is the CDR3, 57 bases in frame from the first base. CDR1 and CDR2, per the germline V gene (reference sequence), are MNHNY and SVGAGI. Germline trimming amounts to 5 bases on V and 0 bases on J, with 11 as the count of junction bases outside the gene matches. Overall study outcomes, separate from this receptor: Clinical and demographic metadata were provided uncurated, with the amount varying by source and participant.

In Seattle, one collaborating source enrolled patients while the infection was active and tracked those patients longitudinally over the course of disease. The collaborating institutions used their own protocols to collect whole blood in K2EDTA tubes. For TCRbeta analysis, collaborators shipped samples in one of three forms: frozen whole blood, isolated PBMCs, or DNA extracted from either of those sample types. This sequence was found in a man aged 45-65 years with COVID-19, enrolled during active disease. Sample: peripheral blood. The chain is encoded by TRBV6-6 joined to TRBJ2-1; TRBD2 matches 12 bases in the middle. CDR3 reads: CASSRLAGALTSSYNEQFF. The DNA sequence follows: TGTGCCAGCAGTCGACTAGCGGGGGCTCTCACCAGCTCCTACAATGAGCAGTTCTTC.